These 7 T cell receptor beta chains originate from one sample sequenced in a study of beta chain features in type 1 diabetes. The isolated RNA, all of it, was reverse transcribed, so expressed TCRB transcripts were what got sequenced. The data were produced by immunoSEQ multiplex PCR, yet TCRdb's version contains in-frame clones alone and is incomplete. The table lists about 620,000 clones, roughly a sixth of them singletons. Sequencing was performed on naive CD4+ T cells from blood. The source is a man aged 18 to 30 in good health.

This clone turned up a few times. This chain connects TRBV5-1 to TRBJ1-1; TRBD1 aligns across 7 bases. The germline gives CDR1 SGHRS, CDR2 YFSETQ. This CDR3 spans 14 amino acids. With 7 bases clipped from V and 6 bases from J, the junction kept 12 bases outside the gene matches. This CDR3 is CASGNYDRAAEAFF. CDR3 in DNA: TGCGCCAGCGGAAACTATGACAGGGCGGCTGAAGCTTTCTTT.

On this clone itself: The identical CDR3 is also encoded by other nucleotide sequences in the sample. The chain is built from TRBV9 and TRBJ2-3; the D is unclear. This CDR3 has 14 amino acids. CDR1 and CDR2 (germline): SGDLS, YYNGEE. Trimming removed 0 bases from V and 3 bases from J, with 8 bases in between. The CDR3 sequence: CASSVAPRTDTQYF. The CDR3 region has the DNA TGTGCCAGCAGCGTAGCTCCGCGTACAGATACGCAGTATTTT.

This clone was recorded a few times. This chain uses TRBV5-6 with TRBJ1-1; D is unclear. V was pared by 1 base and J by 3 bases, with 7 bases between. CDR1 SGHDT and CDR2 YYEEEE come from the germline V gene. The CDR3 has 13 amino acids. As DNA, the CDR3 is TGTGCCAGCAGCTTGCTCCACGACACTGAAGCTTTCTTT. Amino acid sequence: CASSLLHDTEAFF. Based on the CDR3 plus reference TRBV5-6 and TRBJ1-1, the full variable domain is DAGVTQSPTHLIKTRGQQVTLRCSPKSGHDTVSWYQQALGQGPQFIFQYYEEEERQRGNFPDRFSGHQFPNYSSELNVNALLLGDSALYLCASSLLHDTEAFFGQGTRLTVV.

This clone was seen more than once but under ten times. This chain connects TRBV7-3 to TRBJ1-6; D is possibly TRBD1 (6 bases). Trimming cost V 5 bases and J 7 bases, with 9 bases left between them. Germline V gives CDR1 SGHTA, CDR2 FQGTGA. The CDR3 totals 13 residues. The CDR3 reads CASSATGNSPLHF. The CDR3 DNA follows: TGTGCCAGCAGCGCCACAGGGAATTCACCCCTCCACTTT.

The chain has TRBV7-2 and TRBJ1-1; unclear D gene. Germline V gene lookup returns CDR1 SGHTA and CDR2 FQGNSA. V lost 0 bases and J lost 5, with 7 bases in between. CDR3 length: 13 amino acids. The CDR3 reads CASSLAALTEAFF. The CDR3 nucleotides read TGTGCCAGCAGCTTAGCTGCTCTTACTGAAGCTTTCTTT.

The chain uses TRBV10-3 and TRBJ2-3; 8 bases match TRBD1. Trimming removed 3 bases from V and 6 bases from J; junction bases left unmatched: 11. Germline values: CDR1 ENHRY, CDR2 SYGVKD. The CDR3 is made up of 16 amino acids. CDR3 protein: CAISDPGQGSSDTQYF. In nucleotides, the CDR3 is TGTGCCATCAGTGATCCCGGACAGGGAAGTTCGGATACGCAGTATTTT.

This clone was picked up a small number of times. The chain is built from TRBV5-1 and TRBJ2-1; 9 positions agree with TRBD1. The V gene's germline CDR1 is SGHRS and CDR2 YFSETQ. The CDR3 totals 14 residues. V dropped 6 bases and J dropped 5; count of bases not matched to a gene: 6. This CDR3 is CASTWTGVNNEQFF. The CDR3 DNA sequence: TGCGCCAGCACCTGGACAGGGGTCAACAATGAGCAGTTCTTC.